The source of this T cell receptor (beta chain) is a study of cytomegalovirus exposure and HLA in healthy donors. It was with 60 Vbeta and 13 Jbeta primers that the PCR ran. Some clones are missing from TCRdb's copy, which holds only in-frame ones; the method was immunoSEQ multiplex PCR. The top ten clones hold around 5.6% of a sample with around 100,000 clones, about 83% of them seen once. Germline V lookup: CDR1 MNHEY, CDR2 SVGAGI. The CDR3 has 15 amino acids. V lost 8 bases, J lost 2 bases, and 15 bases lay in between. The J gene is TRBJ1-4, the V gene TRBV6-5; D is possibly TRBD1 (6 bases). Sequencing was performed on PBMCs. The clonotype originates from a young woman in good health and CMV-seropositive. CDR3 residues: CASARGVGTNEKLFF. The CDR3, as DNA: TGTGCCAGCGCCAGGGGCGTCGGGACTAATGAAAAACTGTTTTTT.